The present T cell receptor beta chain was sequenced within a study of blood T cell repertoires in COVID-19. Study-wide background: Donors in the United States, Italy and Spain gave samples during acute or convalescent COVID-19.

For recovered donors of Cohort 3, there were two negative PCRs, clearance, or symptom resolution. Trimming stripped 5 bases from V and 7 bases from J, with 15 bases between. Germline values: CDR1 SNHLY, CDR2 FYNNEI. The CDR3 sequence is 14 residues long. Sequencing used immunoSEQ multiplex PCR; TCRdb keeps in-frame clones, though not all of them. The repertoire holds a few hundred thousand clones, 85% to 90% seen once, with 8% to 13% in the top ten. The V call is TRBV2, the J call TRBJ1-5; D is possibly TRBD1 (6 bases). Sequencing was carried out using PBMCs or T cells enriched from blood (not recorded which). This receptor was identified in a woman younger than 35 who had recovered from COVID-19. The CDR3 here is CASSREAGEQPQHF. The CDR3 region has the DNA TGTGCCAGCAGTCGGGAGGCAGGGGAGCAGCCCCAGCATTTT.